This paragraph covers one T cell receptor beta chain sequence. Its antigen is unknown. Unique molecular identifiers were in the cDNA, with template-switch universal primer binding. From the 5' RACE reads, TCRdb called clonotypes with MiXCR, one entry per CDR3 protein. The table has about 920,000 distinct CDR3 sequences, around 12% seen once; the top ten hold around 1.5%. This sample was taken from a study of identical twins. The CDR3 runs 15 residues. V was pared by 4 bases and J by 7 bases, with 10 bases of the junction left unmatched. The germline V gene encodes CDR1 SGHDN and CDR2 FVKESK. Findings and limits, study-wide: Abundant beta clonotypes from cord blood bore fewer insertions; memory repertoires lacked this pattern.

Separately, the same data were catalogued under a study of yellow fever vaccine responses in identical twins. That source notes: Twins reportedly showed a vaccine T cell response that seemed partly convergent and partly personalized.

The sample taken for sequencing was PBMCs. This sequence originates from a woman in her late teens or twenties in good health. V is TRBV14 and J is TRBJ2-1; TRBD2 aligns across 7 bases. The CDR3 DNA reads TGTGCCAGCAGCCCCAGACTAGCATTGGTTAATGAGCAGTTCTTC. Encoded protein: CASSPRLALVNEQFF.